Below, 29 T cell receptor beta chains from the same sample are listed, as sequenced in a study of beta chain features in type 1 diabetes. The entirety of the isolated RNA underwent reverse transcription, so expressed TCRB transcripts were sequenced. The repertoire was sequenced with immunoSEQ multiplex PCR; TCRdb's copy has only in-frame clones and lacks some. The data hold over 150,000 clones, with approximately 8% observed a single time. Whole-study results and caveats: Across all four CD4+ subsets, people with type 1 diabetes showed modestly shorter TCRB CDR3s.

Their specific antigens are unknown. The sequencing input was central memory CD4+ T cells from blood. The receptors originated from a man younger than 30 with type 1 diabetes.

This clone was observed at least ten times. V is TRBV11-2 and J is TRBJ2-5, with D maybe TRBD1 (6 bases). This CDR3 region has 13 residues. Trimming removed 8 bases from V and 5 bases from J, with 15 bases in between. The germline V gene has CDR1 SGHAT and CDR2 FQNNGV. CDR3 bases: TGTGCCAGCGGCCGGGAAAGGGGGGAGACCCAGTACTTC. Translation: CASGRERGETQYF.

The chain has TRBV19 and TRBJ2-7, with D perhaps matching TRBD1 (6 bases). The germline V gene has CDR1 LNHDA and CDR2 SQIVND (reference sequence). This CDR3 has 11 amino acids. V was cut by 10 bases and J by 7 bases, with 14 bases left in between. DNA for the CDR3: TGTGCCACCTCGCCCACAGGGGAGCAGTACTTC. Its protein product is CATSPTGEQYF.

The genes are TRBV7-2 and TRBJ1-1, with TRBD1 as a possible D gene (5 bases). V lost 1 base and J lost 4, with 13 bases in between. CDR1 is SGHTA, CDR2 FQGNSA, per germline. The CDR3 has 15 residues. The chain's CDR3 is CASSLEEGSVTEAFF. Here the CDR3 DNA reads TGTGCCAGCAGCTTAGAGGAGGGGTCGGTCACTGAAGCTTTCTTT.

This clone showed up just a few times. The V gene is TRBV18, the J gene TRBJ2-7; possible D gene TRBD2, 5 bases. The germline V gene has CDR1 KGHSH and CDR2 LQKENI. Deletions cut 3 bases from V and 2 bases from J, with 11 bases between. CDR3 length: 14 amino acids. The CDR3 loop reads CASSPGGFAYEQYF. CDR3 DNA: TGTGCCAGCTCACCGGGCGGGTTTGCCTACGAGCAGTACTTC.

This clone was recorded a few times. This chain connects TRBV10-3 to TRBJ1-1; unclear D gene. Germline assignment: CDR1 ENHRY and CDR2 SYGVKD. V was cut by 0 bases and J by 9 bases, with 11 bases left in between. The CDR3 consists of 13 residues. CDR3 in amino acids: CAISESVGSQAFF. CDR3 in DNA: TGTGCCATCAGTGAGTCGGTGGGGAGTCAAGCTTTCTTT.

The rearrangement joins TRBV5-1 to TRBJ1-5; TRBD1 aligns across 7 bases. The CDR3 sequence is 16 residues long. Looked up from germline, CDR1 is SGHRS and CDR2 is YFSETQ. V was clipped by 1 base and J by 3 bases; unmatched bases: 7. CDR3 sequence: CASSLWTGVLNQPQHF. The CDR3, as DNA: TGCGCCAGCAGCTTGTGGACAGGAGTCCTCAATCAGCCCCAGCATTTT.

This clone was counted between two and nine times. Sequence at one end of the junction differs from germline and may be a read error. The chain has TRBV5-1 and TRBJ1-2; the D is unclear. CDR1 is SGHRS, CDR2 YFSETQ, per germline. The CDR3 extends over 14 amino acids. This CDR3 is CASSRDNQPLDPAF. In nucleotides, the CDR3 is TGCGCCAGCAGTCGGGATAACCAGCCTCTGGACCCCGCCTTC.

This clone occurred a few times. The chain employs TRBV28 and TRBJ1-6; D is ambiguous. From germline, CDR1 is MDHEN and CDR2 SYDVKM. The CDR3 sequence is 15 residues long. With 4 bases removed from V and 6 bases from J, the gap between germline ends came to 13 bases. The CDR3 spells CASSWETRGNSPLHF. Written as DNA, the CDR3 is TGTGCCAGCAGTTGGGAGACCAGAGGTAATTCACCCCTCCACTTT.

This clone was seen more than once but under ten times. J is TRBJ2-7 and V is TRBV30; TRBD1 agrees at 8 bases. The CDR3 consists of 12 residues. Trimming at V came to 3 bases and at J to 4 bases, leaving 2 bases not matched to a gene. Germline V gene data show CDR1 as GTSNPN and CDR2 as SVGIG (reference sequence). CDR3 nucleotides: TGTGCCTGGAGACGGGACAGGTACGAGCAGTACTTC. Its protein is CAWRRDRYEQYF.

V gene TRBV11-2 combines with J gene TRBJ2-5, with TRBD1 matching 9 bases. Germline CDR1 reads SGHAT; CDR2 reads FQNNGV. The CDR3 runs 14 residues. The junction had 5 bases not matched to a gene; V was cut back by 5 bases and J by 4 bases. In DNA form, the CDR3 reads TGTGCCAGCAGCACGGGACAGGGTGGAGAGACCCAGTACTTC. Protein: CASSTGQGGETQYF.

The rearrangement uses TRBV7-8 and TRBJ2-1, with TRBD1 matching over 11 bases. CDR1 and CDR2 from the germline V gene are SGHVS and FQNEAQ. V was pared by 5 bases and J by 3 bases, with 3 bases of the junction left unmatched. The CDR3 length is 15 residues. The CDR3: CASSPGTGGYNEQFF. The CDR3 region has the DNA TGTGCCAGCAGCCCCGGGACAGGGGGCTACAATGAGCAGTTCTTC.

This clone has only a few counts. The chain employs TRBV7-2 and TRBJ2-5; D may be TRBD1 (5 bases). V lost 6 bases and J 2 bases, leaving 13 bases between the germline ends. This CDR3 comprises 14 residues. Germline values: CDR1 SGHTA, CDR2 FQGNSA. CDR3 nucleotides: TGTGCCAGCAGGCAGTCGACAGCACAAGAGACCCAGTACTTC. It is translated as CASRQSTAQETQYF.

In the case of this clone: This CDR3 is also generated by other DNA sequences in the sample. This chain links TRBV27 with TRBJ2-7; TRBD1 aligns across 10 bases. The CDR3 has 14 residues. From germline, CDR1 is MNHEY and CDR2 SMNVEV (reference sequence). The J segment lost 3 bases and the V segment lost 2 bases, leaving 1 base of the junction unmatched. CDR3 nucleotides: TGTGCCAGCAGTTTAAGGGACAGGGGCTACGAGCAGTACTTC. It specifies CASSLRDRGYEQYF.

A word on this clone: Other DNA sequences in this specimen translate into the identical CDR3. The chain has TRBV5-4 and TRBJ1-5; D is unclear. Germline V CDR1 and CDR2: SGHNT, YYREEE (reference sequence). Trimming took off 1 base at V and 5 bases at J, with 4 bases between the two ends. The CDR3 totals 12 residues. CDR3 in amino acids: CASSLPDQPQHF. In DNA form, the CDR3 reads TGTGCCAGCAGCTTGCCTGATCAGCCCCAGCATTTT.

This clone was seen a few times. CDR3 region: CASSLELGQFF. The CDR3 DNA reads as TGCGCCAGCAGCTTGGAGCTCGGGCAGTTCTTC. The V call is TRBV5-1, the J call TRBJ2-1; D is unresolved. V was pared by 0 bases and J by 12 bases, with 7 bases between. Germline CDR1 is SGHRS and CDR2 is YFSETQ. This CDR3 has 11 amino acids. Full variable domain (rest looked up from reference TRBV5-1 and TRBJ2-1): KAGVTQTPRYLIKTRGQQVTLSCSPISGHRSVSWYQQTPGQGLQFLFEYFSETQRNKGNFPGRFSGRQFSNSRSEMNVSTLELGDSALYLCASSLELGQFFGPGTRLTVL.

This clone was observed many times. The CDR3 reads CATEPGQSYEQYF. The CDR3 nucleotides are TGTGCCACTGAACCAGGACAGTCCTACGAGCAGTACTTC. This sequence joins TRBV28 and TRBJ2-7; TRBD1 might be the D (6 bases). The CDR3 totals 13 residues. With 10 bases removed from V and 1 base from J, the gap between germline ends came to 14 bases. CDR1 is MDHEN and CDR2 is SYDVKM in the germline V gene.

The V call is TRBV5-1, the J call TRBJ2-7; the match to TRBD2 covers 12 bases. Germline loops: CDR1 SGHRS, CDR2 YFSETQ. The CDR3 has 15 amino acids. After removal of 4 bases from V and 4 bases from J, the junction contained 6 bases not matched to a gene. CDR3 sequence reads: CASSQGLAGRYEQYF. The CDR3 DNA sequence: TGCGCCAGCAGCCAAGGACTAGCGGGGAGGTACGAGCAGTACTTC.

The chain combines TRBV7-6 with TRBJ2-3; TRBD1 matches 7 bases. V gave up 10 bases and J gave up 9 bases; unmatched junction bases: 10. The CDR3 covers 12 residues. CDR1 and CDR2 (germline): SGHVS, FNYEAQ. The CDR3 here is CATGQEAQTQYF. CDR3 in DNA: TGTGCCACCGGACAGGAGGCCCAAACGCAGTATTTT.

This clone was seen a handful of times. V usage is TRBV28 and J usage is TRBJ2-1; the match to TRBD2 covers 9 bases. The CDR3 is 16 amino acids. J lost 4 bases, V lost 6 bases, and 10 bases had no gene match. The germline V gene encodes CDR1 MDHEN and CDR2 SYDVKM. In nucleotides, the CDR3 is TGTGCCAGCAGAAGAAATAGCGGGGGAGAATACAATGAGCAGTTCTTC. Its protein product is CASRRNSGGEYNEQFF.

This clone was seen more than once but under ten times. V is TRBV7-2 and J is TRBJ2-7; TRBD2 might be the D (6 bases). This CDR3 comprises 13 residues. In germline, CDR1 is SGHTA, CDR2 FQGNSA. Between the trimmed V and J ends, which lost 5 bases and 2 bases, there was a span of 10 bases. This chain's CDR3 is CASSVGLPYEQYF. The DNA for the CDR3 is TGTGCCAGCAGCGTGGGACTGCCCTACGAGCAGTACTTC.

The chain is built from TRBV7-2 and TRBJ1-1, with a possible D match to TRBD1 (5 bases). The CDR3 sequence is 13 residues long. CDR1 SGHTA and CDR2 FQGNSA come from the germline V gene. The V gene lost 5 bases and the J gene lost 6 bases, with 13 bases spanning the gap. The CDR3 here is CASSLARDSEAFF. The CDR3 nucleotides read TGTGCCAGCAGCCTGGCCAGGGACTCTGAAGCTTTCTTT.

This clone was found a few times. Its ends do not fully match the called genes, so a read error is possible. V usage is TRBV6-6 and J usage is TRBJ2-7; TRBD2 might be the D (6 bases). Per the germline V gene, CDR1 is MNHNY and CDR2 is SVGAGI (reference sequence). This CDR3 is 14 amino acids long. The CDR3 coding sequence is TGTGCCATCAGTGATTACGGGAGTAGGGGCGAGCAGTACTTC. Its translation is CAISDYGSRGEQYF.

This clone showed up just a few times. The rearrangement links TRBV7-7 to TRBJ2-5, with a possible D match to TRBD1 (5 bases). With 3 bases removed from V and 3 bases from J, the gap between germline ends came to 8 bases. This CDR3 has 13 amino acids. Per the germline V gene, CDR1 is SSHAT and CDR2 is FNYEAQ (reference sequence). CDR3 nucleotide sequence: TGTGCCAGCAGCTTGGGGCAGAAAGAGACCCAGTACTTC. Translating gives CASSLGQKETQYF. The entire variable domain, with the rest obtained from reference TRBV7-7 and TRBJ2-5, is as follows: GAGVSQSPRYKVTKRGQDVTLRCDPISSHATLYWYQQALGQGPEFLTYFNYEAQPDKSGLPSDRFSAERPEGSISTLTIQRTEQRDSAMYRCASSLGQKETQYFGPGTRLLVL.

This clone was counted between two and nine times. The chain uses TRBV6-6 and TRBJ2-6; tentatively, D is TRBD1 (6 bases). There are 15 residues in the CDR3. V was pared by 5 bases and J by 2 bases, with 10 bases between. Germline CDR1 reads MNHNY; CDR2 reads SVGAGI (reference sequence). The CDR3 DNA follows: TGTGCCAGCAGTACAGGGTGGACTGGGGCCAACGTCCTGACTTTC. Translating gives CASSTGWTGANVLTF.

This clone has just a few counts. This chain joins TRBV11-2 and TRBJ2-1; 7 nucleotides agree with TRBD2. This CDR3 has 16 amino acids. V lost 6 bases and J lost 16; bases outside the gene matches: 24. The V gene's germline CDR1 is SGHAT and CDR2 FQNNGV. In DNA form, the CDR3 reads TGTGCCAGCAGTCCAAACCCGGGAATAATACGCGGGAGAGAATTCTTC. Translating it yields CASSPNPGIIRGREFF.

This clone has more than one count but fewer than ten. This chain links TRBV29-1 with TRBJ1-1; D not resolved. Trimming shortened V by 3 bases and J by 5 bases, and 13 bases separated the two germline ends. CDR1 and CDR2 from the germline V gene are SQVTM and ANQGSEA. The CDR3 consists of 13 residues. The CDR3 spells CSVDPDLVTEAFF. CDR3 in DNA: TGCAGCGTTGACCCCGACTTAGTTACTGAAGCTTTCTTT. The full variable domain, with the rest looked up from reference TRBV29-1 and TRBJ1-1, is SAVISQKPSRDICQRGTSLTIQCQVDSQVTMMFWYRQQPGQSLTLIATANQGSEATYESGFVIDKFPISRPNLTFSTLTVSNMSPEDSSIYLCSVDPDLVTEAFFGQGTRLTVV.

This clone has more than one count but fewer than ten. The chain recombines TRBV28 with TRBJ1-3, with D possibly TRBD1 on 6 matching bases. V dropped 6 bases and J dropped 0 bases, with 9 bases sitting between them. Germline V gene sequence: CDR1 MDHEN, CDR2 SYDVKM. The CDR3 spans 14 residues. CDR3 in amino acids: CASRDSSSGNTIYF. The CDR3 DNA is TGTGCCAGCAGGGACAGCTCCTCTGGAAACACCATATATTTT.

This clone showed up just a few times. Other nucleotide sequences in the sample specify the same CDR3. The V call is TRBV29-1, the J call TRBJ2-5, with TRBD1 matching over 7 bases. The junction had 3 bases not matched to a gene; V was cut back by 7 bases and J by 1 base. CDR3 length: 12 amino acids. Germline-derived CDR1 and CDR2 are SQVTM and ANQGSEA. DNA of the CDR3: TGCAGCGGGGGACAGATCCAAGAGACCCAGTACTTC. Translated: CSGGQIQETQYF.

The chain is built from TRBV30 and TRBJ2-2; TRBD1 matches 7 bases. Germline lookup yields CDR1 GTSNPN and CDR2 SVGIG (reference sequence). J lost 4 bases, V lost 0 bases, and 2 bases had no gene match. The CDR3 contains 14 residues. DNA of the CDR3: TGTGCCTGGAGTGTACAGGGGACCACCGGGGAGCTGTTTTTT. Its translation is CAWSVQGTTGELFF.